These 28 T cell receptor beta chains originate from one sample sequenced in a study of blood T cell repertoires in COVID-19. Generated by immunoSEQ multiplex PCR, the TCRdb table keeps only in-frame clones and is missing some. The sample shows approximately 81,000 clones, around 89% of them seen only once. Source material: PBMCs or T cells enriched from blood (not recorded which). The receptors come from a woman aged 50 to 65 with acute COVID-19.

The chain is built from TRBV10-3 and TRBJ2-3; 9 bases fit TRBD2. V shed 4 bases and J 3 bases; nucleotides not matched to a gene: 8. Per germline, CDR1 ENHRY and CDR2 SYGVKD. CDR3 length equals 16 residues. The CDR3 region has the DNA TGTGCCATCAGTGGGGGAGGGCTAGCGGGAACAGATACGCAGTATTTT. Translation gives CAISGGGLAGTDTQYF.

This chain uses TRBV9 with TRBJ2-7; possibly TRBD1 for D (6 bases). Germline V CDR1 and CDR2: SGDLS, YYNGEE. V was cut by 4 bases and J by 2 bases, with 16 bases left in between. The CDR3 length is 15 residues. CDR3 nucleotides: TGTGCCAGCAGCCCCAGGGGAGCGTTAACCTACGAGCAGTACTTC. Residues: CASSPRGALTYEQYF.

This chain uses TRBV30 with TRBJ1-1; 7 nucleotides match TRBD1. This CDR3 is 13 amino acids long. CDR1 GTSNPN and CDR2 SVGIG come from the germline V gene (reference sequence). V trimming: 5 bases; J trimming: 2 bases; junction bases outside the gene matches: 5. The CDR3 DNA is TGTGCCTGGCAGGGACAGCCAAACACTGAAGCTTTCTTT. Amino acids: CAWQGQPNTEAFF.

V usage is TRBV18 and J usage is TRBJ2-1, with 15 bases aligning to TRBD2. The V gene's germline CDR1 is KGHSH and CDR2 LQKENI. The V segment lost 0 bases and the J segment 1 base; nucleotides outside the gene matches: 1. This CDR3 has 18 residues. CDR3 DNA sequence: TGTGCCAGCTCACCACCGGGACTAGCGGGAGGTTCCTACAATGAGCAGTTCTTC. It encodes CASSPPGLAGGSYNEQFF.

The J gene is TRBJ2-3, the V gene TRBV5-1; 13 nucleotides align to TRBD2. Germline CDR1 is SGHRS and CDR2 is YFSETQ. V dropped 4 bases and J dropped 6; count of bases not matched to a gene: 8. The CDR3 consists of 16 residues. CDR3 in DNA: TGCGCCAGCAGCGGGGGGACTAGCGGGGATAAGGATACGCAGTATTTT. This gives the protein CASSGGTSGDKDTQYF.

This clone has just one count. Here the CDR3 reads CASRASGTGELFF. The CDR3 DNA sequence: TGTGCCAGCAGAGCGAGCGGTACCGGGGAGCTGTTTTTT. This chain uses TRBV2 with TRBJ2-2; D is perhaps TRBD2 (5 bases). CDR3 length: 13 residues. Trimming pared 6 bases from V and 5 bases from J, leaving 10 bases between. Germline CDR1 is SNHLY and CDR2 is FYNNEI. Filled out from reference TRBV2 and TRBJ2-2, the complete variable domain reads EPEVTQTPSHQVTQMGQEVILRCVPISNHLYFYWYRQILGQKVEFLVSFYNNEISEKSEIFDDQFSVERPDGSNFTLKIRSTKLEDSAMYFCASRASGTGELFFGEGSRLTVL.

The genes are TRBV7-3 and TRBJ1-2; unclear D gene. Germline-derived CDR1 and CDR2 are SGHTA and FQGTGA. V gave up 5 bases and J gave up 0 bases, with 13 bases separating them. This CDR3 is built from 15 residues. CDR3 sequence reads: CASSPGRGPNYGYTF. The CDR3 DNA follows: TGTGCCAGCAGCCCCGGGAGAGGACCTAACTATGGCTACACCTTC.

This chain uses TRBV30 with TRBJ2-5; TRBD2 matches 8 bases. V shed 1 base, J shed 13 bases, and the junction held 8 bases outside the gene matches. CDR3 size: 12 residues. In germline, CDR1 is GTSNPN, CDR2 SVGIG (reference sequence). The CDR3 region has the DNA TGTGCCTGGAGTGATCCGGGGGGGCCTAGGTACTTC. It codes for CAWSDPGGPRYF. Full variable domain (missing parts from reference TRBV30 and TRBJ2-5): SQTIHQWPATLVQPVGSPLSLECTVEGTSNPNLYWYRQAAGRGLQLLFYSVGIGQISSEVPQNLSASRPQDRQFILSSKKLLLSDSGFYLCAWSDPGGPRYFGPGTRLLVL.

The table lists this clone with a few counts. The rearrangement links TRBV9 to TRBJ1-1; TRBD1 is a possible D gene (5 bases). The CDR3 runs to 16 residues. Trimming took off 0 bases at V and 2 bases at J, with 14 bases between the two ends. Germline CDR1 is SGDLS and CDR2 is YYNGEE. CDR3 DNA sequence: TGTGCCAGCAGCGTAGCTACGGGAGGGACTAACACTGAAGCTTTCTTT. It specifies CASSVATGGTNTEAFF.

The V gene is TRBV27, the J gene TRBJ2-3; D may be TRBD2 (6 bases). Trimming removed 1 base at V and 1 base at J, with 9 bases between. The CDR3 length is 15 residues. CDR1 is MNHEY and CDR2 is SMNVEV in the germline V gene (reference sequence). As DNA, the CDR3 is TGTGCCAGCAGTTTATTGGCGGGACGCACAGATACGCAGTATTTT. Translating it yields CASSLLAGRTDTQYF.

This rearrangement joins TRBV7-9 to TRBJ1-5; perhaps TRBD1 as D (5 bases). Trimming removed 5 bases at V and 4 bases at J, with 9 bases between. This CDR3 has 13 amino acids. From germline, CDR1 is SEHNR and CDR2 FQNEAQ (reference sequence). DNA of the CDR3: TGTGCCAGCAGCCTAGACAGTAATCAGCCCCAGCATTTT. Amino acids: CASSLDSNQPQHF.

The CDR3 spells CASSLGGSGYEQYF. CDR3 coding DNA: TGTGCCAGCAGCTTAGGCGGGAGTGGATACGAGCAGTACTTC. The V gene is TRBV11-2, the J gene TRBJ2-7; 7 bases map to TRBD2. Germline V gene data show CDR1 as SGHAT and CDR2 as FQNNGV. The CDR3 is 14 amino acids. With V trimmed by 1 base and J by 4 bases, 4 bases remained unmatched.

The chain recombines TRBV5-4 with TRBJ2-3, with a weak D call TRBD2 (5 bases). CDR3 length equals 13 residues. The germline CDR1 and CDR2 sequences are SGHNT and YYREEE (reference sequence). Trimming removed 4 bases at V and 2 bases at J, with 8 bases between. The CDR3 DNA sequence: TGTGCCAGCAGCGAGGGCATCACAGATACGCAGTATTTT. Amino acids: CASSEGITDTQYF.

The chain carries TRBV4-1 and TRBJ1-4, with D hard to call. The ends were cut back, 1 base at V and 5 bases at J, with 8 bases in the middle. The CDR3 has 14 residues. CDR1 and CDR2 (germline): MGHRA, YSYEKL. DNA of the CDR3: TGCGCCAGCAGCCAAGTGTCTAGGAATGAAAAACTGTTTTTT. This translates into CASSQVSRNEKLFF.

The gene calls are TRBV14 and TRBJ2-1; possible D gene TRBD1, 8 bases. V lost 4 bases, J lost 10 bases, and 20 bases lay in between. CDR1 and CDR2 from the germline V gene are SGHDN and FVKESK. There are 15 residues in the CDR3. The CDR3 coding sequence is TGTGCCAGCAGCCCGAACAGGGGGACGGGAGGCGAGCAGTTCTTC. Translating gives CASSPNRGTGGEQFF.

The chain joins TRBV9 to TRBJ1-4; D is perhaps TRBD1 (6 bases). Germline CDR1 and CDR2: SGDLS and YYNGEE. This CDR3 has 15 residues. The V gene lost 3 bases and the J gene lost 7 bases, with 16 bases spanning the gap. The CDR3 sequence: CASSAHDRPIEKLFF. CDR3 DNA: TGTGCCAGCAGCGCACATGACAGGCCGATTGAAAAACTGTTTTTT.

The gene calls are TRBV3-1 (or the pseudogene TRBV3-2) and TRBJ1-6, with 7 bases matching TRBD1. CDR3 length: 15 residues. Germline trimming cut 2 bases from V and 9 bases from J; bases unmatched to any gene: 7. Germline CDR1 is LGHDT and CDR2 is YNNKEL (reference sequence). The CDR3 here is CASSQYRGGSSPLHF. Written as DNA, the CDR3 is TGTGCCAGCAGCCAATACAGGGGCGGTAGTTCACCCCTCCACTTT.

The chain recombines TRBV6-2 or TRBV6-3 with TRBJ2-5; D is possibly TRBD2 (6 bases). Germline V gives CDR1 MNHEY, CDR2 SVGEGT. The CDR3 extends over 17 amino acids. V was clipped by 5 bases and J by 4 bases, with 23 bases between them. The DNA of the CDR3 is TGTGCCAGCAGTGACCCCTCCGCTAAGGGAGGCCGAGAGACCCAGTACTTC. Amino acids: CASSDPSAKGGRETQYF.

This sequence joins TRBV2 and TRBJ1-2, with D uncertain. From germline, CDR1 is SNHLY and CDR2 FYNNEI. The CDR3 is made up of 12 amino acids. V lost 7 bases, J lost 4 bases, and 10 bases lay in between. Here the CDR3 reads CASIRERYGYTF. DNA of the CDR3: TGTGCCAGCATTCGGGAACGCTATGGCTACACCTTC.

In its sample, this clone was seen once. Other DNA variants within this sample encode the same CDR3. This rearrangement joins TRBV19 to TRBJ1-5, with 8 bases matching TRBD1. The V gene's germline CDR1 is LNHDA and CDR2 SQIVND (reference sequence). This CDR3 has 14 amino acids. Trimming removed 4 bases from V and 4 bases from J; junction bases left unmatched: 3. The CDR3: CASSTTGGNQPQHF. In DNA form, the CDR3 reads TGTGCCAGTAGTACTACAGGGGGGAATCAGCCCCAGCATTTT.

This clone appeared a few times. The V and J genes are TRBV6-5 and TRBJ2-7, with 9 bases identical to TRBD1. The CDR3 length is 15 residues. The V segment lost 6 bases and the J segment 4 bases; nucleotides outside the gene matches: 10. Germline V gives CDR1 MNHEY, CDR2 SVGAGI. DNA of the CDR3: TGTGCCAGCAGACCCGGGACAGGGTTCATGTACGAGCAGTACTTC. Translating gives CASRPGTGFMYEQYF.

Only one count was recorded for this clone. The chain couples TRBV4-2 to TRBJ2-7, with 8 bases fitting TRBD1. Trimming at V came to 2 bases and at J to 3 bases, leaving 6 bases not matched to a gene. Germline lookup yields CDR1 LGHNA and CDR2 YNFKEQ. CDR3 size: 15 residues. The CDR3 DNA is TGTGCCAGCAGCCAAACCGGGACAGGCGGCTACGAGCAGTACTTC. Its translation: CASSQTGTGGYEQYF.

The V and J genes are TRBV7-9 and TRBJ2-7; 13 bases map to TRBD2. Trimming at V came to 5 bases and at J to 12 bases, leaving 10 bases not matched to a gene. Germline values: CDR1 SEHNR, CDR2 FQNEAQ (reference sequence). The CDR3 runs to 14 residues. The CDR3 spells CASSHGTSGNSLYF. Written as DNA, the CDR3 is TGTGCCAGCAGCCACGGGACTAGCGGGAACAGTCTGTACTTC.

In this sample, this clone turned up a few times. CDR3 DNA sequence: TGTGCCAGCAGCCGCCGACAGCATACCGGGGAGCTGTTTTTT. Translating it yields CASSRRQHTGELFF. The chain is built from TRBV14 and TRBJ2-2, with a tentative D call TRBD1 (5 bases). Trimming removed 4 bases from V and 5 bases from J, with 11 bases in between. There are 14 residues in the CDR3. Germline V gene data show CDR1 as SGHDN and CDR2 as FVKESK.

With regard to this clone: The junction departs from the called germline gene at one end, perhaps through a read error. V is TRBV6-5 and J is TRBJ1-2; TRBD1 is a possible D gene (6 bases). The germline CDR1 and CDR2 sequences are MNHEY and SVGAGI. The CDR3 loop spans 12 amino acids. In DNA, the CDR3 is TGTGCCAGCAGTTTATCCCGGGACACTGATTACTTC. Translation: CASSLSRDTDYF.

The chain employs TRBV7-9 and TRBJ2-7, with a possible D match to TRBD2 (5 bases). V was cut by 1 base and J by 1 base, with 17 bases left in between. Germline CDR1 reads SEHNR; CDR2 reads FQNEAQ (reference sequence). This CDR3 is built from 17 residues. CDR3 DNA: TGTGCCAGCAGCTTAGGAGTCCCCCCGAGCGGATCCTACGAGCAGTACTTC. This codes for CASSLGVPPSGSYEQYF.

The chain is built from TRBV5-1 and TRBJ1-1; D possibly corresponds to TRBD1 (5 bases). Germline loops: CDR1 SGHRS, CDR2 YFSETQ. This CDR3 spans 14 amino acids. V shed 0 bases and J shed 3 bases, with 9 bases lying between them. The CDR3 loop is CASSLGGRDTEAFF. The CDR3 nucleotides are TGCGCCAGCAGCTTGGGGGGCCGGGACACTGAAGCTTTCTTT.

The V call is TRBV7-9, the J call TRBJ2-5, with D possibly matching TRBD1 (6 bases). The germline gives CDR1 SEHNR, CDR2 FQNEAQ (reference sequence). This CDR3 is built from 14 residues. The V end was cut by 5 bases, the J end by 2 bases, with 12 bases between. CDR3 coding DNA: TGTGCCAGCAGCCCCGACAGGATTCAAGAGACCCAGTACTTC. Translation: CASSPDRIQETQYF. The variable domain in full, completed from reference TRBV7-9 and TRBJ2-5, reads DTGVSQNPRHKITKRGQNVTFRCDPISEHNRLYWYRQTLGQGPEFLTYFQNEAQLEKSRLLSDRFSAERPKGSFSTLEIQRTEQGDSAMYLCASSPDRIQETQYFGPGTRLLVL.